This T cell receptor beta chain is from a study of T cell responses to AZD1222 COVID-19 vaccine. Pooling was applied to second doses at about 4 or about 12 weeks. With regard to this clone: The antigen is unknown.

The method was immunoSEQ multiplex PCR; TCRdb's version includes in-frame clones alone and lacks a portion of them. The sample shows fewer than 110,000 clones, roughly nine tenths of them seen only once. Per the germline V gene, CDR1 is SGHRS and CDR2 is YFSETQ. The CDR3 loop spans 17 amino acids. The trim removed 5 bases at V and 6 bases at J, leaving 16 bases unmatched. Whole-study results and caveats: Clonal diversity was possibly underestimated, and the donors were mostly white British, with more females. It was only after the peak T cell response that any repertoires were sampled. Reportedly, nearly half of unique spike TCRs recognized epitopes outside B.1.351/B.1.1.7 mutations.

Sequencing was performed on peripheral blood, taken 28 days after the second AZD1222 dose. The chain combines TRBV5-1 with TRBJ2-3; 9 bases line up with TRBD2. This receptor was identified in an adult who received the AZD1222 COVID-19 vaccine. The CDR3 is CASRSPPGGGAKDTQYF. CDR3 DNA: TGCGCCAGCAGGAGCCCCCCAGGCGGGGGGGCGAAGGATACGCAGTATTTT.